This passage covers 22 T cell receptor beta chains from one sample sequenced in a study of blood T cells in healthy people across ages. The authors ran a second PCR of about 7 to 11 cycles using a sample-barcoded 5' primer and a J-beta primer mix. TCRdb called the 5' RACE reads again in MiXCR, with one record for every CDR3 protein. In the table there are about 930,000 distinct CDR3 sequences, 25% to 30% of which are singletons. The same specimen was also included in a second study, on T cells of mothers and their children.

Source material: blood. The receptors come from a woman aged 40 to 50 in good health.

The rearrangement links TRBV18 to TRBJ1-5, with D perhaps matching TRBD1 (5 bases). CDR1 and CDR2 (germline): KGHSH, LQKENI. The CDR3 loop spans 14 amino acids. The V end lost 3 bases, the J end lost 5 bases, and 11 bases lay between the germline ends. The CDR3 sequence is CASSPGGVDQPQHF. Written as DNA, the CDR3 is TGTGCCAGCTCACCGGGGGGGGTGGATCAGCCCCAGCATTTT.

This clonotype came up a few times. The chain recombines TRBV7-9 with TRBJ2-4; 8 bases fit TRBD1. The germline V gene encodes CDR1 SEHNR and CDR2 FQNEAQ (reference sequence). Trimming at V came to 0 bases and at J to 8 bases, leaving 3 bases not matched to a gene. CDR3 length: 14 amino acids. The DNA of the CDR3 is TGTGCCAGCAGCTTAGCGGGACAGGTGCACATTCAGTACTTC. Translated: CASSLAGQVHIQYF.

The V and J genes are TRBV20-1 and TRBJ1-5; maybe TRBD1 (5 bases). Germline-derived CDR1 and CDR2 are DFQATT and SNEGSKA (reference sequence). V was clipped by 0 bases and J by 8 bases, with 14 bases between them. The CDR3 loop spans 14 amino acids. The CDR3 nucleotides are TGCAGTGCTAGAGAGGGACGGTTAAGGGAGCCCCAGCATTTT. It specifies CSAREGRLREPQHF.

V gene TRBV29-1 combines with J gene TRBJ2-6; TRBD1 might be the D (5 bases). V lost 1 base and J lost 2, with 12 bases in between. CDR1 is SQVTM and CDR2 is ANQGSEA in the germline V gene. The CDR3 is 16 amino acids. The CDR3 protein is CSVEGTGLPGANVLTF. The CDR3 nucleotides are TGCAGCGTTGAAGGCACAGGCCTTCCTGGGGCCAACGTCCTGACTTTC.

The V gene is TRBV14, the J gene TRBJ2-7; D might be TRBD1 (6 bases). The germline V gene has CDR1 SGHDN and CDR2 FVKESK. V dropped 5 bases and J dropped 2 bases, with 13 bases sitting between them. This CDR3 spans 14 amino acids. The CDR3 DNA is TGTGCCAGCAGCACCCCGACAGGAACCTACGAGCAGTACTTC. Its protein product is CASSTPTGTYEQYF.

This rearrangement joins TRBV20-1 to TRBJ1-2; perhaps TRBD1 as D (5 bases). CDR1 and CDR2 from the germline V gene are DFQATT and SNEGSKA (reference sequence). Trimming took 6 bases from V and 4 from J, leaving 27 bases between them. The CDR3 has 17 residues. CDR3 nucleotides: TGCAGTGCGCCAACGTCCGGGACCCCTCGAAGGGTCTATGGCTACACCTTC. Translation: CSAPTSGTPRRVYGYTF.

The chain carries TRBV11-3 and TRBJ2-2; the D is unclear. Germline V lookup: CDR1 SGHNT, CDR2 YENEEA. V lost 4 bases and J lost 0, with 6 bases in between. This CDR3 region has 14 residues. The CDR3, as DNA: TGTGCCAGCAGCTCGACACCGAACACCGGGGAGCTGTTTTTT. Protein: CASSSTPNTGELFF. Combining the CDR3 with reference TRBV11-3 and TRBJ2-2 gives the whole variable domain EAGVVQSPRYKIIEKKQPVAFWCNPISGHNTLYWYLQNLGQGPELLIRYENEEAVDDSQLPKDRFSAERLKGVDSTLKIQPAELGDSAVYLCASSSTPNTGELFFGEGSRLTVL.

The rearrangement uses TRBV2 and TRBJ2-1; 7 bases align to TRBD1. CDR3 length: 19 amino acids. Germline trimming cut 3 bases from V and 8 bases from J; bases unmatched to any gene: 22. The V gene's germline CDR1 is SNHLY and CDR2 FYNNEI. The CDR3 DNA reads TGTGCCAGCAGTGAGAGGGAGACCCCCGGGACAGAGAATATCGATGAGCAGTTCTTC. This encodes CASSERETPGTENIDEQFF.

This clonotype has just a few counts. Being one base from a much bigger clone, this may be a read error. The chain couples TRBV12-5 to TRBJ2-4, with D hard to call. The DNA matches TRBJ2-5 better at its end, which makes the J call doubtful. The CDR3 runs to 12 residues. The V gene's germline CDR1 is LGHNT and CDR2 FRNRAP. The CDR3 here is CASGGPGETQYF. The DNA of the CDR3 is TGTGCTAGTGGTGGCCCCGGGGAGACCCAGTACTTC.

V gene TRBV9 combines with J gene TRBJ1-2; D gene ambiguous. CDR3 length: 14 residues. CDR1 and CDR2 from the germline V gene are SGDLS and YYNGEE. The V gene lost 3 bases and the J gene lost 5 bases, with 14 bases spanning the gap. Here the CDR3 DNA reads TGTGCCAGCAGCGCCAGTCGGGTTGGGTATGGCTACACCTTC. Translation gives CASSASRVGYGYTF. Based on the CDR3 plus reference TRBV9 and TRBJ1-2, the full variable domain is DSGVTQTPKHLITATGQRVTLRCSPRSGDLSVYWYQQSLDQGLQFLIQYYNGEERAKGNILERFSAQQFPDLHSELNLSSLELGDSALYFCASSASRVGYGYTFGSGTRLTVV.

The chain is built from TRBV5-4 and TRBJ2-5, with D maybe TRBD2 (5 bases). Germline values: CDR1 SGHNT, CDR2 YYREEE (reference sequence). The CDR3 has 14 residues. The V gene lost 0 bases and the J gene lost 3 bases, with 9 bases spanning the gap. CDR3 nucleotides: TGTGCCAGCAGCTTGGCCGGGGTCGAAGAGACCCAGTACTTC. Translation: CASSLAGVEETQYF.

This clonotype was picked up many times. This chain connects TRBV20-1 to TRBJ2-2, with D possibly being TRBD2 (5 bases). Germline V lookup: CDR1 DFQATT, CDR2 SNEGSKA (reference sequence). CDR3 size: 14 residues. Trimming cost V 3 bases and J 1 base, with 9 bases left between them. The CDR3 loop reads CSARVGLNTGELFF. The CDR3 region has the DNA TGCAGTGCTAGGGTAGGACTGAACACCGGGGAGCTGTTTTTT.

The genes are TRBV7-2 and TRBJ2-1; D perhaps matches TRBD1 (6 bases). CDR1 SGHTA and CDR2 FQGNSA come from the germline V gene. V lost 3 bases and J lost 9, with 15 bases in between. The CDR3 runs to 14 residues. The CDR3 loop is CASSFSTGVVEQFF. The CDR3 nucleotides read TGTGCCAGCAGCTTCTCGACAGGAGTGGTTGAGCAGTTCTTC.

This clonotype was seen at least ten times. This sequence joins TRBV25-1 and TRBJ2-7; D gene uncertain. Germline V gives CDR1 MGHDK, CDR2 SYGVNS. The CDR3 sequence is 12 residues long. Trimming stripped 1 base from V and 6 bases from J, with 7 bases between. CDR3 coding DNA: TGTGCCAGCAGTGAATCAGGTGCCGAGCAGTACTTC. Protein: CASSESGAEQYF.

The gene calls are TRBV7-2 and TRBJ1-4; possibly TRBD1 for D (5 bases). Germline V gene lookup returns CDR1 SGHTA and CDR2 FQGNSA. V was clipped by 5 bases and J by 0 bases, with 16 bases between them. The CDR3 loop spans 17 amino acids. The CDR3 DNA is TGTGCCAGCAGCCCTGGACAAGTCTCTACAACTAATGAAAAACTGTTTTTT. Translation: CASSPGQVSTTNEKLFF.

The CDR3: CASSPPGFSSYNEQFF. The CDR3 DNA is TGTGCCAGCTCACCACCGGGATTTAGCTCCTACAATGAGCAGTTCTTC. The chain joins TRBV18 to TRBJ2-1; no definite D call. Germline lookup yields CDR1 KGHSH and CDR2 LQKENI. V shed 0 bases and J shed 0 bases, with 9 bases lying between them. The CDR3 runs to 16 residues.

The chain has TRBV13 and TRBJ1-2; 7 nucleotides agree with TRBD1. The V segment lost 5 bases and the J segment 5 bases; nucleotides outside the gene matches: 8. The CDR3 contains 14 residues. Germline lookup yields CDR1 PRHDT and CDR2 FYEKMQ (reference sequence). The CDR3 coding sequence is TGTGCCAGCAGCACAGGGACAGCCTCGTATGGCTACACCTTC. This codes for CASSTGTASYGYTF.

Worth noting for this clonotype: One end of the junction does not line up with germline, which may come from a read error. This CDR3 reads CARSQDTEGSTRKTQYF. CDR3 sequence (DNA): TGCGCCAGGAGCCAAGATACGGAAGGGTCAACTAGGAAAACCCAGTACTTC. J is TRBJ2-7 and V is TRBV4-1; TRBD2 might be the D (5 bases). The CDR3 loop spans 17 amino acids. CDR1 and CDR2 (germline): MGHRA, YSYEKL.

This clonotype has just a few counts. The chain links TRBV6-1 to TRBJ1-5, with TRBD1 matching 7 bases. With V trimmed by 6 bases and J by 0 bases, 11 bases remained unmatched. The CDR3 has 17 amino acids. Per the germline V gene, CDR1 is MNHNS and CDR2 is SASEGT. CDR3 amino acids: CASRVARGSYSNQPQHF. DNA of the CDR3: TGTGCCAGCAGAGTGGCCAGGGGGTCATATAGCAATCAGCCCCAGCATTTT.

This clonotype occurred once. This rearrangement joins TRBV7-9 to TRBJ2-5; perhaps D is TRBD1 or TRBD2 (5 bases each). This CDR3 has 15 residues. The germline V and J ends were trimmed by 7 bases and 4 bases, with 19 bases remaining between them. Germline V gene lookup returns CDR1 SEHNR and CDR2 FQNEAQ (reference sequence). Here the CDR3 DNA reads TGTGCCAGCATGTCCGGCGGGCATGGGGGAGAGACCCAGTACTTC. Encoded protein: CASMSGGHGGETQYF.

This clonotype was seen once. A much larger clone differs from this one at a single base, so this may be a read error. The chain recombines TRBV20-1 with TRBJ2-5, with 8 bases that match TRBD1. Germline assignment: CDR1 DFQATT and CDR2 SNEGSKA (reference sequence). The CDR3 is made up of 17 amino acids. Trimming took 2 bases from V and 11 from J; bases not matched to a gene: 22. The CDR3 DNA is TGCAGTGCTAGACCTTCGGTTGGCAGGGGGCGAGAAAATGAGCAGTACTTC. Translating gives CSARPSVGRGRENEQYF.

With respect to this clonotype: A much larger clone differs by one base, so this may be a read error. The chain carries TRBV28 and TRBJ2-5; 9 bases align to TRBD1. The J call may not be correct, given that the DNA end is closer to TRBJ2-7. Germline CDR1 and CDR2: MDHEN and SYDVKM. This CDR3 is 13 amino acids long. CDR3 bases: TGTGCCAGCAGGAGAACAGGGGGCGGCGAGCAGTACTTC. Its translation is CASRRTGGGEQYF.